Shown below are 8 T cell receptor beta chains from a single sample sequenced in a study of cytomegalovirus exposure and HLA in healthy donors. PCR used 60 Vbeta primers and 13 Jbeta primers. The repertoire was sequenced with immunoSEQ multiplex PCR; TCRdb's copy has only in-frame clones and lacks some. The repertoire holds 80,000 to 100,000 clones, with roughly 81% as singletons. Material: PBMCs. All receptors derive from a man between 40 and 49 years old in good health and CMV-seronegative.

The chain links TRBV6-6 to TRBJ1-1; 7 positions agree with TRBD1. The CDR3 is 12 amino acids. Per the germline V gene, CDR1 is MNHNY and CDR2 is SVGAGI (reference sequence). V dropped 5 bases and J dropped 11; count of bases not matched to a gene: 8. For the CDR3, the DNA is TGTGCCAGCAGTACCACGGACAGGAGGGCTTTCTTT. It specifies CASSTTDRRAFF.

In its sample, this clone was seen a few times. V is TRBV13 and J is TRBJ1-2; the D gene is possibly TRBD1 (6 bases). V was pared by 5 bases and J by 3 bases, with 19 bases between. The CDR3 sequence is 16 residues long. Looked up from germline, CDR1 is PRHDT and CDR2 is FYEKMQ (reference sequence). The CDR3 loop reads CASSEGSGQSDYGYTF. The CDR3 DNA reads as TGTGCCAGCAGCGAAGGATCCGGACAGTCGGACTATGGCTACACCTTC.

This chain links TRBV6-1 with TRBJ2-2; 10 nucleotides align to TRBD1. After removal of 4 bases from V and 3 bases from J, the junction contained 8 bases not matched to a gene. CDR3 length: 17 residues. The V gene's germline CDR1 is MNHNS and CDR2 SASEGT. The chain's CDR3 is CASSGSGQGIHTGELFF. DNA for the CDR3: TGTGCCAGCAGTGGTTCGGGACAGGGGATACACACCGGGGAGCTGTTTTTT.

The chain combines TRBV18 with TRBJ1-4; D perhaps matches TRBD1 (6 bases). The germline V gene has CDR1 KGHSH and CDR2 LQKENI. V dropped 3 bases and J dropped 0 bases, with 14 bases sitting between them. CDR3 length equals 17 residues. DNA of the CDR3: TGTGCCAGCTCACCTTCCGCAGGGGATCCAACTAATGAAAAACTGTTTTTT. Protein: CASSPSAGDPTNEKLFF.

This chain connects TRBV28 to TRBJ1-1, with unresolved D. The CDR3 is made up of 13 amino acids. V was pared by 1 base and J by 6 bases, with 9 bases between. CDR1 is MDHEN, CDR2 SYDVKM, per germline. The CDR3 nucleotides read TGTGCCAGCAGTTTATTAGGTAGCCCTGAAGCTTTCTTT. It translates to CASSLLGSPEAFF.

In its sample, this clone was seen a few times. J is TRBJ1-5 and V is TRBV6-6; no clear D gene. The CDR3 is 13 amino acids. The ends were cut back, 2 bases at V and 5 bases at J, with 7 bases in the middle. The germline CDR1 and CDR2 sequences are MNHNY and SVGAGI (reference sequence). The CDR3 nucleotides are TGTGCCAGCAGTTACGAGGGTGATCAGCCCCAGCATTTT. Its protein is CASSYEGDQPQHF.

This clone was seen more than once but under ten times. The chain employs TRBV5-1 and TRBJ2-7; 10 nucleotides match TRBD1. The CDR3 runs 16 residues. Per germline, CDR1 SGHRS and CDR2 YFSETQ. J lost 3 bases, V lost 4 bases, and 10 bases had no gene match. The CDR3 DNA reads TGCGCCAGCAGCCACAACAGACAGGGGGCTTTCTACGAGCAGTACTTC. This codes for CASSHNRQGAFYEQYF.

The CDR3 nucleotides read TGCGCCAGCAGCTTGGAAGCCGGGACAGGGAATGGCTACACCTTC. The encoded protein is CASSLEAGTGNGYTF. V is TRBV5-1 and J is TRBJ1-2; the match to TRBD1 covers 9 bases. The V and J ends lost 0 bases and 6 bases, in that order; junction bases with no gene match: 6. This CDR3 has 15 residues. CDR1 SGHRS and CDR2 YFSETQ come from the germline V gene.